This TCR beta chain was observed in a study of CD8 T cells in Susac syndrome. The overall study: Roughly 6 sequenced Susac syndrome patients had clinically active disease, while fewer than 10 were in remission. At the time of blood draw, patients with Susac syndrome were therapy-naive, receiving corticosteroids, or receiving intravenous immunoglobulin alone.

V lost 3 bases and J lost 8, with 11 bases in between. Germline lookup yields CDR1 DFQATT and CDR2 SNEGSKA (reference sequence). CDR3 length equals 12 residues. FACS was used to enrich TEMRA cells, whereas the CD8+ and CD4+ T cells were obtained by negative isolation. An amount of RNA that ranged from roughly 0.5 to 1 ug was reverse transcribed with random hexamers. TCRdb reprocessed the immunoSEQ multiplex PCR reads with MiXCR, giving one entry per CDR3 protein. The sample includes some 180,000 distinct CDR3 sequences, 91% of them seen just once. Regarding the study as a whole: Susac syndrome CD4+ T cell repertoires showed no clonal expansion.

Remarks on this clonotype: The target antigen is unknown.

The TCR comes from a human donor with Susac syndrome. The sample consisted of CD4+ T cells from PBMCs. This rearrangement joins TRBV20-1 to TRBJ2-1; possible D gene TRBD2, 6 bases. The CDR3 here is CSASRPGDEQFF. DNA of the CDR3: TGCAGTGCTAGTCGGCCGGGGGATGAGCAGTTCTTC.